The clone carrying this T cell receptor beta chain was found once. Antigen unknown. The CDR3 length is 13 residues. The germline V gene encodes CDR1 SGHTA and CDR2 FQGTGA. V was cut by 4 bases and J by 8 bases, with 12 bases left in between. Treatment of the sample: some 20 received Ad26.COV2.S at low or high dose, single or two shots; roughly five received placebo; per-sample allocation not given. Sample collection was performed on day 63 after the first vaccine or placebo injection. The sample is drawn from a study of Ad26.COV2.S vaccination and SARS-CoV-2 variants. Study-level points and caveats: Vaccinated individuals (as opposed to placebo recipients) had higher spike-specific TCR breadth.

Sequenced by immunoSEQ multiplex PCR; TCRdb stores in-frame clones only, minus some. The table shows about 320,000 clones, with about 86% occurring only once. Source: peripheral blood, taken in a trial of Ad26.COV2.S vaccine versus placebo. The source of this sequence is a person between 18 and 65 years old who received the Ad26.COV2.S COVID-19 vaccine or a placebo. The chain uses TRBV7-3 and TRBJ1-3; maybe TRBD1 (5 bases). The CDR3 protein is CASSSGPADTIYF. The CDR3 DNA sequence: TGTGCCAGCAGCTCGGGACCGGCGGACACCATATATTTT.